The next 16 T cell receptor beta chains were all read from a single sample in a study of cytomegalovirus exposure and HLA in healthy donors. A multiplex PCR was run with 60 Vbeta primers and 13 Jbeta primers. Produced via immunoSEQ multiplex PCR; TCRdb's table is partial and in-frame only. The table has 200,000 to 300,000 clones, almost 85% seen once. Sequencing was performed on PBMCs. The receptor set was obtained from a woman aged 40 to 50 in good health and CMV-seropositive.

This chain connects TRBV7-9 to TRBJ2-2; 7 positions match TRBD1. Germline V gene lookup returns CDR1 SEHNR and CDR2 FQNEAQ (reference sequence). The length of the CDR3 is 15 residues. V was clipped by 6 bases and J by 2 bases; unmatched bases: 6. CDR3 loop: CASRPRQGNTGELFF. The DNA for the CDR3 is TGTGCCAGCAGGCCTAGACAGGGCAACACCGGGGAGCTGTTTTTT.

The rearrangement links TRBV30 to TRBJ1-1, with no clear D. This CDR3 contains 14 residues. V was pared by 7 bases and J by 4 bases, with 19 bases between. The germline V gene encodes CDR1 GTSNPN and CDR2 SVGIG (reference sequence). The CDR3 reads CASDRTPGSTEAFF. CDR3 sequence (DNA): TGTGCCTCTGATAGGACGCCGGGGAGCACTGAAGCTTTCTTT.

The chain joins TRBV11-1 to TRBJ2-1; perhaps TRBD2 as D (8 bases). The CDR3 length is 15 residues. The germline gives CDR1 SGHAT, CDR2 FQDESV (reference sequence). V lost 4 bases and J lost 3, with 13 bases in between. The CDR3 nucleotides read TGTGCCAGCAGCTCGGGGGGGACAGACTACAATGAGCAGTTCTTC. Residues: CASSSGGTDYNEQFF.

V and J are TRBV5-4 and TRBJ2-3; D may be TRBD1 (5 bases). With 0 bases removed from V and 0 bases from J, the gap between germline ends came to 14 bases. From germline, CDR1 is SGHNT and CDR2 YYREEE (reference sequence). CDR3 length equals 17 residues. The CDR3 sequence is CASSLGAGISSTDTQYF. DNA of the CDR3: TGTGCCAGCAGCTTGGGAGCAGGGATCTCTAGCACAGATACGCAGTATTTT.

The CDR3 reads CASSKGKRGLDGGGEGNTIYF. The CDR3 DNA is TGTGCCAGCAGCAAAGGGAAAAGGGGGTTGGATGGGGGGGGCGAAGGAAACACCATATATTTT. The rearrangement uses TRBV21-1 and TRBJ1-3. TRBV21-1 is classified as a pseudogene. The CDR3 has 21 amino acids.

The CDR3 spells CASSSGTGRNQPQHF. The CDR3 coding sequence is TGTGCCAGCTCCTCCGGGACAGGGAGAAATCAGCCCCAGCATTTT. The chain couples TRBV27 to TRBJ1-5, with 9 bases matching TRBD1. The V segment lost 8 bases and the J segment 4 bases; nucleotides outside the gene matches: 9. CDR1 and CDR2 from the germline V gene are MNHEY and SMNVEV (reference sequence). The CDR3 has 15 amino acids.

This chain connects TRBV7-2 to TRBJ2-5; D possibly corresponds to TRBD2 (5 bases). CDR1 and CDR2 (germline): SGHTA, FQGNSA. The CDR3 runs to 14 residues. Trimming cost V 1 base and J 4 bases, with 10 bases left between them. Here the CDR3 reads CASSLGARGETQYF. As DNA, the CDR3 is TGTGCCAGCAGCTTAGGGGCCCGGGGAGAGACCCAGTACTTC. Full variable domain (outside the CDR3, taken from reference TRBV7-2 and TRBJ2-5): GAGVSQSPSNKVTEKGKDVELRCDPISGHTALYWYRQSLGQGLEFLIYFQGNSAPDKSGLPSDRFSAERTGGSVSTLTIQRTQQEDSAVYLCASSLGARGETQYFGPGTRLLVL.

This clone came up once. V and J are TRBV5-1 and TRBJ2-7, with 12 positions matching TRBD2. The V and J ends lost 3 bases and 1 base, in that order; junction bases with no gene match: 2. CDR1 and CDR2 from the germline V gene are SGHRS and YFSETQ. The length of the CDR3 is 15 residues. CDR3 nucleotide sequence: TGCGCCAGCAGCTACGGGACTAGCGGGTCCTACGAGCAGTACTTC. The encoded protein is CASSYGTSGSYEQYF.

The chain is built from TRBV5-4 and TRBJ1-4; 7 bases are a match to TRBD1. Germline CDR1 and CDR2: SGHNT and YYREEE (reference sequence). V was clipped by 4 bases and J by 4 bases; unmatched bases: 10. The CDR3 covers 16 residues. In DNA form, the CDR3 reads TGTGCCAGCAGCGATGGACAGGTGGGGGATAATGAAAAACTGTTTTTT. This translates into CASSDGQVGDNEKLFF.

The chain uses TRBV5-8 and TRBJ1-1; D is unclear. The CDR3 is 15 amino acids. V gave up 0 bases and J gave up 4 bases, with 13 bases separating them. Germline V gene sequence: CDR1 SGHTS, CDR2 YDEGEE. CDR3 DNA: TGTGCCAGCAGCTTGGTATGGGAGGGTAGCACTGAAGCTTTCTTT. This encodes CASSLVWEGSTEAFF.

The chain recombines TRBV18 with TRBJ1-6; 8 bases agree with TRBD1. Trimming at V came to 4 bases and at J to 10 bases, leaving 9 bases not matched to a gene. The V gene's germline CDR1 is KGHSH and CDR2 LQKENI. This CDR3 comprises 15 residues. The CDR3 DNA follows: TGTGCCAGCTCACTTACCCCAGGGGGCGAGTCACCCCTCCACTTT. The encoded protein is CASSLTPGGESPLHF.

This CDR3 is CASSSTLSDYEQYF. In DNA, the CDR3 is TGTGCCAGTAGTTCTACCCTGTCCGACTACGAGCAGTACTTC. V usage is TRBV19 and J usage is TRBJ2-7; D is undetermined. Germline V gene lookup returns CDR1 LNHDA and CDR2 SQIVND (reference sequence). Trimming pared 5 bases from V and 3 bases from J, leaving 14 bases between. This CDR3 has 14 residues.

The chain employs TRBV2 and TRBJ2-3; TRBD2 matches 7 bases. Germline assignment: CDR1 SNHLY and CDR2 FYNNEI. CDR3 size: 19 residues. The V and J ends lost 5 bases and 0 bases, in that order; junction bases with no gene match: 17. CDR3 amino acids: CASSQVPLALSGSTDTQYF. The CDR3 DNA follows: TGTGCCAGCAGTCAAGTTCCCCTAGCCCTTAGCGGGAGCACAGATACGCAGTATTTT. Together with reference TRBV2 and TRBJ2-3, the CDR3 gives the full variable domain: EPEVTQTPSHQVTQMGQEVILRCVPISNHLYFYWYRQILGQKVEFLVSFYNNEISEKSEIFDDQFSVERPDGSNFTLKIRSTKLEDSAMYFCASSQVPLALSGSTDTQYFGPGTRLTVL.

The chain couples TRBV27 to TRBJ2-5; 7 bases match TRBD2. The tail of the sequence fits TRBJ2-7 better, so the J call may be wrong. Per the germline V gene, CDR1 is MNHEY and CDR2 is SMNVEV (reference sequence). The CDR3 consists of 14 residues. The CDR3 sequence is CASRSRDYSYEQYF. The CDR3 DNA is TGTGCCAGCAGATCACGGGACTACTCCTACGAGCAGTACTTC.

In regard to this clone: Other nucleotide sequences from this sample produce the same CDR3. The rearrangement joins TRBV6-5 to TRBJ2-7; D is perhaps TRBD1 (5 bases). Looked up from germline, CDR1 is MNHEY and CDR2 is SVGAGI. The CDR3 length is 15 residues. V lost 2 bases to trimming and J lost 1 base, with 12 bases between them. The CDR3 here is CASSYRGGSSYEQYF. The CDR3, as DNA: TGTGCCAGCAGTTACAGGGGCGGCTCATCCTACGAGCAGTACTTC.

This chain connects TRBV10-3 to TRBJ1-2, with D unclear. V dropped 0 bases and J dropped 4 bases, with 6 bases sitting between them. Germline values: CDR1 ENHRY, CDR2 SYGVKD. This CDR3 contains 13 residues. DNA of the CDR3: TGTGCCATCAGTGAGTCCGGACTCTATGGCTACACCTTC. Amino acid sequence: CAISESGLYGYTF.